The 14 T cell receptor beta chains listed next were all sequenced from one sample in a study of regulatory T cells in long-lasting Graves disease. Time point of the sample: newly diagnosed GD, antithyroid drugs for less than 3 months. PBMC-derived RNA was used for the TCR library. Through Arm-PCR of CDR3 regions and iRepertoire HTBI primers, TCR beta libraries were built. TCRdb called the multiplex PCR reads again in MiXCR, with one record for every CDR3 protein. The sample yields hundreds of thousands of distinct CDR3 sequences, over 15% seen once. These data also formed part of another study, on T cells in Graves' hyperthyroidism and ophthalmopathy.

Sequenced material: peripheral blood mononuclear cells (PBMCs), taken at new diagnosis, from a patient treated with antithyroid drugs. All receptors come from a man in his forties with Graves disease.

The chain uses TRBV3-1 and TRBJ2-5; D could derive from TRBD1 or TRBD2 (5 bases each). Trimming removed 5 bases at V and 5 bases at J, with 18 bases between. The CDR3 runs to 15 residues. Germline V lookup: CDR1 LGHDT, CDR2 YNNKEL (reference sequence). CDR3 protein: CASSYPGADIETQYF. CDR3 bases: TGTGCCAGCAGCTACCCCGGGGCAGATATTGAGACCCAGTACTTC.

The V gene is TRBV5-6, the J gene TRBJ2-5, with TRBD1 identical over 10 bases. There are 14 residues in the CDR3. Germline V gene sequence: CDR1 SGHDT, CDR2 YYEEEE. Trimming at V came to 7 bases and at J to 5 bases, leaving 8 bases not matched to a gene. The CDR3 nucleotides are TGTGCCAGCCTACGGGACAGGGGCATGGAGACCCAGTACTTC. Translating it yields CASLRDRGMETQYF.

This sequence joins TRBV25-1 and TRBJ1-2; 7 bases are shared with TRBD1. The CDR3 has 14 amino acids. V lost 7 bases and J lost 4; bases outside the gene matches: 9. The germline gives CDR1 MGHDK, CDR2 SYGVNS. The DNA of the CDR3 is TGTGCCAGCACTCGGACAGGATGGGGCTATGGCTACACCTTC. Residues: CASTRTGWGYGYTF.

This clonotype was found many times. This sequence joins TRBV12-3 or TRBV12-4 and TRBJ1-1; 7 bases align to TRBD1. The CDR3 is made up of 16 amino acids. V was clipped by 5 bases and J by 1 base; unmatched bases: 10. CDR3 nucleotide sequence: TGTGCCAGCAGTCTGGGAGGGGGCAGGTCGAACACTGAAGCTTTCTTT. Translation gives CASSLGGGRSNTEAFF.

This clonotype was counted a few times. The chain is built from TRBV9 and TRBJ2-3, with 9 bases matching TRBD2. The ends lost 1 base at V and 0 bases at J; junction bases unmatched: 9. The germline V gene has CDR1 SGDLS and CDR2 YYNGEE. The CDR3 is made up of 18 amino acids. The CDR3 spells CASSVKAGGGFSTDTQYF. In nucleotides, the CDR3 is TGTGCCAGCAGCGTAAAGGCGGGGGGGGGATTTAGCACAGATACGCAGTATTTT.

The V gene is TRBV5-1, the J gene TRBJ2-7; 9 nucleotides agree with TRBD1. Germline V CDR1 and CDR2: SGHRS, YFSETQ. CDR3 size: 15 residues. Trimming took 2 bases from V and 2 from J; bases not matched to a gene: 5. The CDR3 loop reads CASSLAQGAAYEQYF. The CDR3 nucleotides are TGCGCCAGCAGCTTAGCACAGGGGGCAGCCTACGAGCAGTACTTC.

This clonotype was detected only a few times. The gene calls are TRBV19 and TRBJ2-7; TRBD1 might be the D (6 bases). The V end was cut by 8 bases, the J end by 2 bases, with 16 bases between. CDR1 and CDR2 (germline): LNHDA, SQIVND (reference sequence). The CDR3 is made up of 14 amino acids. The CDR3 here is CASSLAGTTYEQYF. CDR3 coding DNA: TGTGCCAGTTCTCTCGCCGGGACAACCTACGAGCAGTACTTC.

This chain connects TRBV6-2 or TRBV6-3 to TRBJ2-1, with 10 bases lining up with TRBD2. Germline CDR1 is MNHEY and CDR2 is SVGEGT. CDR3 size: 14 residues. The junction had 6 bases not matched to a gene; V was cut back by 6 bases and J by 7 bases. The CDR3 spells CASRSGGARNEQFF. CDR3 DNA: TGTGCCAGCAGGAGCGGGGGGGCGCGGAATGAGCAGTTCTTC.

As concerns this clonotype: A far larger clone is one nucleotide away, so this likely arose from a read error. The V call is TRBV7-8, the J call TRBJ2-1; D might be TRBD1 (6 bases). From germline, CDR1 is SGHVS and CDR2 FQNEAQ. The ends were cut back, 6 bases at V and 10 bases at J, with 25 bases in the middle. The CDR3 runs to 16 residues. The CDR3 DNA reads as TGTGCCAGCAGACCGAGGACAGAACAAGGACGAGGCGAGCAGTTCTTC. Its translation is CASRPRTEQGRGEQFF.

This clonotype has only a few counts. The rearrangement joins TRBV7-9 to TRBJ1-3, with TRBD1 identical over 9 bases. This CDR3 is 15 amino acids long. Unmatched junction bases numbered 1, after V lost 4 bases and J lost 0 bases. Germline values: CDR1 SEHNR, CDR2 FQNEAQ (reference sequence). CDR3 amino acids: CASSSTGGSGNTIYF. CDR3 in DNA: TGTGCCAGCAGCTCGACAGGGGGCTCTGGAAACACCATATATTTT.

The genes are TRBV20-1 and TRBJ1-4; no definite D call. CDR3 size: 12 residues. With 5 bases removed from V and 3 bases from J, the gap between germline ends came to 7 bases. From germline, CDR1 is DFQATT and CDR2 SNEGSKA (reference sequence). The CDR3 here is CSASQPNEKLFF. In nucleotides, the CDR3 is TGCAGTGCTTCACAGCCTAATGAAAAACTGTTTTTT.

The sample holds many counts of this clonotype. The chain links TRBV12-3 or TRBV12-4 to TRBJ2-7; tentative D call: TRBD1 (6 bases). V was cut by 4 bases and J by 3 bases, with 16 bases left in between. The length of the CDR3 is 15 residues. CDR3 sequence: CASSSHRALVYEQYF. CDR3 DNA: TGTGCCAGCAGTTCCCACAGGGCTTTAGTCTACGAGCAGTACTTC.

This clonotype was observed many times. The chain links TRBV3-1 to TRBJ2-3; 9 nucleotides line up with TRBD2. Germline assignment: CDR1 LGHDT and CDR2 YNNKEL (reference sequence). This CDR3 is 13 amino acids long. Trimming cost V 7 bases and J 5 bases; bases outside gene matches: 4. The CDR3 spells CASTSRGGDTQYF. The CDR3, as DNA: TGTGCCAGCACTTCGCGGGGGGGAGATACGCAGTATTTT.

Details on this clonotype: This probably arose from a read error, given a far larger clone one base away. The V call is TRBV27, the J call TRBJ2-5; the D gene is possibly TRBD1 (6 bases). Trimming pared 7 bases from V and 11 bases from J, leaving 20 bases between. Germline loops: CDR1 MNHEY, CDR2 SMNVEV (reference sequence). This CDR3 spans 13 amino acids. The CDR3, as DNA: TGTGCCAGCACGGACAGCACCATTGGTGAGCAGTACTTC. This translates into CASTDSTIGEQYF.